One sample yielded the 24 T cell receptor beta chains listed below, sequenced in a study of blood T cell repertoires in COVID-19. Method: immunoSEQ multiplex PCR; TCRdb's copy keeps in-frame clones and lacks some. The sample yields 200,000 to 300,000 clones, approximately 83% seen once. The specimen was peripheral blood. These receptors were collected from an elderly man with acute or convalescent COVID-19.

This clone was detected only once. The chain combines TRBV19 with TRBJ2-7, with TRBD1 as a possible D gene (5 bases). V gave up 4 bases and J gave up 3 bases, with 13 bases separating them. The CDR3 runs 14 residues. CDR1 and CDR2 (germline): LNHDA, SQIVND (reference sequence). The chain's CDR3 is CASSNGQGFYEQYF. CDR3 nucleotides: TGTGCCAGTAGTAATGGGCAGGGCTTCTACGAGCAGTACTTC.

The rearrangement uses TRBV27 and TRBJ1-3; 8 bases match TRBD1. The CDR3 is 18 amino acids. V shed 5 bases and J 1 base; nucleotides not matched to a gene: 13. Germline V gene lookup returns CDR1 MNHEY and CDR2 SMNVEV (reference sequence). For the CDR3, the DNA is TGTGCCAGCAGTCCCTTAGGGGGCAGGGGGCATTCTGGAAACACCATATATTTT. Protein product: CASSPLGGRGHSGNTIYF.

The chain links TRBV28 to TRBJ1-2, with a weak D call TRBD1 (5 bases). Germline CDR1 MDHEN, CDR2 SYDVKM. The CDR3 is made up of 16 amino acids. V was trimmed by 1 base and J by 6 bases, leaving 18 bases between them. The CDR3 coding sequence is TGTGCCAGCAGTTTATCCCTCGGGAGAGGGGAAAATGGCTACACCTTC. This translates into CASSLSLGRGENGYTF.

This chain connects TRBV7-3 to TRBJ2-7, with 7 nucleotides matching TRBD2. This CDR3 is built from 15 residues. The germline CDR1 and CDR2 sequences are SGHTA and FQGTGA. Trimming at V came to 2 bases and at J to 5 bases, leaving 9 bases not matched to a gene. CDR3 DNA: TGTGCCAGCAGCTTAGAAGTCGGCGGGAGAAACGAGCAGTACTTC. Its translation: CASSLEVGGRNEQYF.

This clone was picked up one time. The rearrangement uses TRBV6-5 and TRBJ1-3; TRBD1 matches 12 bases. The germline CDR1 and CDR2 sequences are MNHEY and SVGAGI. The trim removed 8 bases at V and 6 bases at J, leaving 8 bases unmatched. The CDR3 spans 15 residues. In nucleotides, the CDR3 is TGTGCCAGCCGGGACAGGGGGCTTATGGAAAACACCATATATTTT. It specifies CASRDRGLMENTIYF.

V gene TRBV12-3 or TRBV12-4 combines with J gene TRBJ1-1, with D hard to call. The CDR3 covers 12 residues. Trimming took off 5 bases at V and 4 bases at J, with 8 bases between the two ends. The CDR3 DNA reads as TGTGCCAGCAGTCGGGTGGCCACTGAAGCTTTCTTT. Encoded protein: CASSRVATEAFF.

The J gene is TRBJ2-1, the V gene TRBV7-3; D remains unclear. Germline CDR1 is SGHTA and CDR2 is FQGTGA. This CDR3 comprises 12 residues. Trimming removed 4 bases from V and 6 bases from J, with 7 bases in between. CDR3 sequence reads: CASSSLGNEQFF. The CDR3 DNA reads TGTGCCAGCAGCTCCCTAGGCAATGAGCAGTTCTTC.

The chain links TRBV5-6 to TRBJ2-2; possible D gene TRBD2, 6 bases. CDR1 and CDR2 (germline): SGHDT, YYEEEE. Trimming stripped 3 bases from V and 3 bases from J, with 15 bases between. This CDR3 has 16 amino acids. The CDR3 coding sequence is TGTGCCAGCAGCTCGTGGTGGCGGGGCCACACCGGGGAGCTGTTTTTT. This encodes CASSSWWRGHTGELFF. Combining the CDR3 with reference TRBV5-6 and TRBJ2-2 gives the whole variable domain DAGVTQSPTHLIKTRGQQVTLRCSPKSGHDTVSWYQQALGQGPQFIFQYYEEEERQRGNFPDRFSGHQFPNYSSELNVNALLLGDSALYLCASSSWWRGHTGELFFGEGSRLTVL.

CDR3 sequence: CASSPTGDYNGYTF. The CDR3 DNA reads as TGTGCCAGTAGTCCGACAGGAGATTATAATGGCTACACCTTC. The chain recombines TRBV19 with TRBJ1-2; D possibly corresponds to TRBD1 (6 bases). The CDR3 loop spans 14 amino acids. The V gene's germline CDR1 is LNHDA and CDR2 SQIVND (reference sequence). With 5 bases removed from V and 6 bases from J, the gap between germline ends came to 16 bases.

V is TRBV2 and J is TRBJ1-4; 7 nucleotides align to TRBD1. This CDR3 contains 15 residues. Germline loops: CDR1 SNHLY, CDR2 FYNNEI. The V gene end was trimmed by 4 bases and the J gene end by 5 bases; junction bases not matched to a gene: 7. This CDR3 reads CASSGQGLGNEKLFF. In DNA form, the CDR3 reads TGTGCCAGCAGTGGACAGGGCCTGGGAAATGAAAAACTGTTTTTT.

The chain couples TRBV27 to TRBJ1-6; tentative D call: TRBD1 (5 bases). The germline V gene encodes CDR1 MNHEY and CDR2 SMNVEV (reference sequence). The CDR3 length is 14 residues. V gave up 9 bases and J gave up 0 bases, with 9 bases separating them. The CDR3 is CASRGSSYNSPLHF. Written as DNA, the CDR3 is TGTGCCAGTCGGGGGAGCTCCTATAATTCACCCCTCCACTTT.

The J gene is TRBJ2-6, the V gene TRBV3-1 (or the pseudogene TRBV3-2); possible D gene TRBD1, 5 bases. The germline gives CDR1 LGHDT, CDR2 YNNKEL (reference sequence). V gave up 0 bases and J gave up 0 bases, with 15 bases separating them. The CDR3 consists of 19 residues. CDR3 in DNA: TGTGCCAGCAGCCAAGATCTGGGCAGGGCCTACTCTGGGGCCAACGTCCTGACTTTC. This encodes CASSQDLGRAYSGANVLTF.

The chain employs TRBV23-1 and TRBJ2-7, with D possibly TRBD1 on 5 matching bases. TRBV23-1 is sorted into the ORF group, with uncertain function. Trimming pared 2 bases from V and 3 bases from J, leaving 11 bases between. The CDR3 is 14 amino acids. CDR3 DNA: TGCGCCAGCAGTCAACACAGGAGAAACTACGAGCAGTACTTC. Amino acid sequence: CASSQHRRNYEQYF.

This clone came up once. The rearrangement links TRBV6-2 or TRBV6-3 to TRBJ2-7; 12 nucleotides match TRBD2. The length of the CDR3 is 16 residues. V shed 5 bases and J 0 bases; nucleotides not matched to a gene: 5. Germline loops: CDR1 MNHEY, CDR2 SVGEGT. The CDR3 DNA sequence: TGTGCCAGCAGTGGACTAGCGGGAACCTACTCCTACGAGCAGTACTTC. Amino acids: CASSGLAGTYSYEQYF.

This clone is a singleton in its sample. This rearrangement joins TRBV5-1 to TRBJ1-4; TRBD1 might be the D (6 bases). The CDR3 sequence is 14 residues long. Germline lookup yields CDR1 SGHRS and CDR2 YFSETQ. Trimming took off 4 bases at V and 7 bases at J, with 14 bases between the two ends. The CDR3 DNA sequence: TGCGCCAGCAGCCCAACAGGGTACGGTGAAAAACTGTTTTTT. Translated: CASSPTGYGEKLFF.

This clone was observed a few times. The V gene is TRBV28, the J gene TRBJ1-2, with TRBD1 as a possible D gene (5 bases). Germline V gives CDR1 MDHEN, CDR2 SYDVKM. The CDR3 sequence is 17 residues long. The V gene lost 7 bases and the J gene lost 3 bases, with 24 bases spanning the gap. The CDR3 DNA reads TGTGCCAGCACCCCAAAAGGGACTTCAGGGTATTACTATGGCTACACCTTC. Translation: CASTPKGTSGYYYGYTF.

The chain uses TRBV5-1 and TRBJ2-7; a weak D match, TRBD2 (5 bases). V was pared by 0 bases and J by 4 bases, with 8 bases between. The CDR3 contains 13 residues. Germline lookup yields CDR1 SGHRS and CDR2 YFSETQ. The CDR3 DNA reads TGCGCCAGCAGCTTGGGAGGGTTATACGAGCAGTACTTC. It yields the protein CASSLGGLYEQYF.

The chain is built from TRBV27 and TRBJ1-5; TRBD1 might be the D (5 bases). The CDR3 contains 14 residues. V lost 2 bases to trimming and J lost 7 bases, with 12 bases between them. CDR1 and CDR2 (germline): MNHEY, SMNVEV (reference sequence). The chain's CDR3 is CASSLMTAGQPQHF. The CDR3 nucleotides read TGTGCCAGCAGTTTAATGACAGCTGGGCAGCCCCAGCATTTT.

The chain links TRBV7-9 to TRBJ2-1, with 12 positions matching TRBD2. V was clipped by 4 bases and J by 2 bases; unmatched bases: 12. Germline CDR1 and CDR2: SEHNR and FQNEAQ (reference sequence). The CDR3 has 19 residues. For the CDR3, the DNA is TGTGCCAGCAGCTCCGAGACTAGCGGGAGTAAATATACCTACAATGAGCAGTTCTTC. This encodes CASSSETSGSKYTYNEQFF.

The J gene is TRBJ2-7, the V gene TRBV6-1; D is possibly TRBD1 (6 bases). V lost 1 base to trimming and J lost 3 bases, with 13 bases between them. Germline V lookup: CDR1 MNHNS, CDR2 SASEGT. The CDR3 extends over 15 amino acids. The CDR3 here is CASSEVGHGDYEQYF. CDR3 coding DNA: TGTGCCAGCAGTGAAGTGGGACACGGAGACTACGAGCAGTACTTC.

The CDR3 spells CASSLAQKNIQYF. The CDR3 DNA reads as TGTGCCAGCAGCTTGGCACAGAAAAACATTCAGTACTTC. The chain links TRBV5-4 to TRBJ2-4; D call uncertain. The V gene lost 0 bases and the J gene lost 4 bases, with 5 bases spanning the gap. This CDR3 spans 13 amino acids. Germline loops: CDR1 SGHNT, CDR2 YYREEE (reference sequence).

The rearrangement links TRBV4-2 to TRBJ2-6, with D perhaps matching TRBD1 (5 bases). The V end lost 5 bases, the J end lost 1 base, and 12 bases lay between the germline ends. Germline loops: CDR1 LGHNA, CDR2 YNFKEQ. CDR3 length equals 16 residues. This chain's CDR3 is CASSIDQGSGANVLTF. CDR3 DNA: TGTGCCAGCAGCATAGACCAGGGTTCTGGGGCCAACGTCCTGACTTTC.

The genes are TRBV5-1 and TRBJ2-7; 7 nucleotides line up with TRBD2. Germline lookup yields CDR1 SGHRS and CDR2 YFSETQ. This CDR3 has 16 residues. The junction had 8 bases not matched to a gene; V was cut back by 0 bases and J by 2 bases. In DNA, the CDR3 is TGCGCCAGCAGCTTGGAGCCGGCGGGAGCAACCTACGAGCAGTACTTC. It translates to CASSLEPAGATYEQYF.

The chain uses TRBV6-1 and TRBJ1-4, with D perhaps matching TRBD1 (5 bases). The germline V and J ends were trimmed by 6 bases and 7 bases, with 12 bases remaining between them. Germline V CDR1 and CDR2: MNHNS, SASEGT. The CDR3 loop spans 13 amino acids. CDR3 residues: CASRGAASEKLFF. The CDR3 DNA is TGTGCCAGCAGAGGGGCCGCCAGTGAAAAACTGTTTTTT.